This T cell receptor (beta chain) was recorded in a study of blood T cells in healthy people across ages. Using a J-beta primer mix together with a sample-barcoded 5' primer, a second PCR was run for about 7 to 12 cycles. A template-switch adaptor containing 12 random nucleotides labeled each cDNA molecule. TCRdb re-analysed the 5' RACE reads in MiXCR, keeping a single row per CDR3 protein. The sample consists of around 1,600,000 distinct CDR3 sequences, 35% to 45% of them appearing once. The CDR3 runs to 13 residues. Germline V gene data show CDR1 as SQVTM and CDR2 as ANQGSEA. V trimming: 7 bases; J trimming: 3 bases; junction bases outside the gene matches: 8. Study observations and caveats: No conclusive comparison of naive versus antigen-experienced cells was possible with unsorted PBMCs. A greater number of naive CD4+ cells and higher diversity distinguished long-lived donors from aged donors.

The sample holds a few counts of this clonotype. Its matching antigen is unknown. The rearrangement uses TRBV29-1 and TRBJ1-2; 7 bases fit TRBD1. The sequence derives from a young woman in good health. Specimen: blood. This CDR3 is CSAGTVRDYGYTF. The CDR3 DNA is TGCAGCGCCGGGACAGTAAGGGACTATGGCTACACCTTC.